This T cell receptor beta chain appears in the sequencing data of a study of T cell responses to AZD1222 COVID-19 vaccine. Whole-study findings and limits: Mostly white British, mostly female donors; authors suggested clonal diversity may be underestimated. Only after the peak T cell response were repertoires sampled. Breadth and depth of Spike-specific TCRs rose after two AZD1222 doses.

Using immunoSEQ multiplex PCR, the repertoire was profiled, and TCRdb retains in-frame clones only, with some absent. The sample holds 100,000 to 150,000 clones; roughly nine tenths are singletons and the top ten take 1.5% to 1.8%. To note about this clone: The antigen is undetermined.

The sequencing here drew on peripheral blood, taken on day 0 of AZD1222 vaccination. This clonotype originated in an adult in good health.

CDR3 DNA sequence: TGTGCCAGCAGCTCCCAAGCGGATCGCACAGATACGCAGTATTTT. This sequence encodes CASSSQADRTDTQYF. The chain carries TRBV7-6 and TRBJ2-3, with a tentative D call TRBD2 (5 bases). This CDR3 is 15 amino acids long. With 4 bases removed from V and 1 base from J, the gap between germline ends came to 12 bases. Looked up from germline, CDR1 is SGHVS and CDR2 is FNYEAQ.